The text below deals with one T cell receptor beta chain. The target antigen is unknown. The sort gate was single viable CD3+CD4+CD8-CD45RO+ cells for memory CD4+ T cells. After thawing, CD4+ T cells were positively selected. This record comes from a study of memory CD4+ T cells and cytomegalovirus serostatus. Background on the study: Donors were healthy Belgian adults, about ten CMV seropositive and roughly 25 seronegative. Study-level findings and limits: About 40% of the 164 known CMV-associated TCRbeta sequences appeared in CD4+ memory.

Using immunoSEQ multiplex PCR, the repertoire was profiled, and TCRdb retains in-frame clones only, with some absent. The data show about 64,000 clones, around 77% seen once. There are 16 residues in the CDR3. Germline V CDR1 and CDR2: SGDLS, YYNGEE. After removal of 2 bases from V and 0 bases from J, the junction contained 3 bases not matched to a gene. Input material: memory CD4+ T cells from blood. The receptor's source is an adult in good health and CMV-seronegative. V is TRBV9 and J is TRBJ2-1; 9 bases line up with TRBD2. The CDR3 loop reads CASSVSGGSSYNEQFF. CDR3 DNA sequence: TGTGCCAGCAGCGTGAGCGGGGGGAGCTCCTACAATGAGCAGTTCTTC.